This entry features one TCR beta chain sequence. Some clones are missing from TCRdb's copy, which holds only in-frame ones; the method was immunoSEQ multiplex PCR. Here the sample spans about 220,000 clones, roughly 90% being singletons. Trimming stripped 7 bases from V and 2 bases from J, with 17 bases between. CDR1 is SQVTM, CDR2 ANQGSEA, per germline. The CDR3 sequence is 15 residues long. This sample was included in a study of blood T cell repertoires in COVID-19. The sequence derives from a man aged 35 to 55 with active or convalescent COVID-19. The material sequenced was peripheral blood. The V call is TRBV29-1, the J call TRBJ1-4; no clear D. The CDR3 sequence: CSAVPQAGTNEKLFF. The CDR3 nucleotides read TGCAGCGCCGTTCCCCAGGCGGGGACTAATGAAAAACTGTTTTTT.